This T cell receptor (beta chain) was profiled in a study of T cell responses to AZD1222 COVID-19 vaccine. Overall study findings and caveats: Spike was spanned by vaccine-associated CD4 TCRs, which were dominant at 160-218 and 743-854. Donors in the cohort were predominantly white British and more often female, and clonal diversity was possibly underestimated. Baseline antibody screening turned up just a handful of seropositive AZD1222 recipients.

The method was immunoSEQ multiplex PCR; TCRdb's version includes in-frame clones alone and lacks a portion of them. The sample has 80,000 or so clones, 65% to 85% seen once. Germline CDR1 is PRHDT and CDR2 is FYEKMQ (reference sequence). The V and J ends lost 5 bases and 0 bases respectively, with 10 bases between them. The CDR3 spans 14 residues. On this clone: The antigen is undetermined.

The clonotype comes from an adult in good health. Sample: peripheral blood, taken on day 0 of AZD1222 vaccination. V and J are TRBV13 and TRBJ2-5; D remains ambiguous. The chain's CDR3 is CASSQSRYQETQYF. CDR3 in DNA: TGTGCCAGCAGCCAAAGCCGGTACCAAGAGACCCAGTACTTC.